Listed here are 25 T cell receptor beta chains from one sample, sequenced in a study of shared clonotypes between healthy human individuals. Assay used: immunoSEQ multiplex PCR; TCRdb lists only in-frame clones, some missing. The data contain 2 million to 2.5 million clones, over 85% of them singletons. Sequenced input: naive CD4+ T cells from PBMCs. The subset is: CD45RA+ positively selected. The receptor set was obtained from a man aged 18 to 30 in good health. Some clones in this sample may be carry-over from other donors' samples.

The V gene is TRBV28, the J gene TRBJ2-7; TRBD1 agrees at 9 bases. In germline, CDR1 is MDHEN, CDR2 SYDVKM. The CDR3 consists of 14 residues. V dropped 6 bases and J dropped 4; count of bases not matched to a gene: 7. The CDR3 region is CASRTRTGVYEQYF. DNA of the CDR3: TGTGCCAGCAGAACCAGGACAGGGGTATACGAGCAGTACTTC.

The chain combines TRBV9 with TRBJ2-3; TRBD2 aligns across 12 bases. Germline assignment: CDR1 SGDLS and CDR2 YYNGEE. V gave up 4 bases and J gave up 7 bases; unmatched junction bases: 10. There are 16 residues in the CDR3. The CDR3 spells CASSPPGTSGLHTQYF. CDR3 DNA: TGTGCCAGCAGCCCCCCGGGGACTAGCGGGCTCCATACGCAGTATTTT. Together with reference TRBV9 and TRBJ2-3, the CDR3 gives the full variable domain: DSGVTQTPKHLITATGQRVTLRCSPRSGDLSVYWYQQSLDQGLQFLIQYYNGEERAKGNILERFSAQQFPDLHSELNLSSLELGDSALYFCASSPPGTSGLHTQYFGPGTRLTVL.

The V gene is TRBV5-6, the J gene TRBJ1-3; D is uncertain. From germline, CDR1 is SGHDT and CDR2 YYEEEE. The CDR3 loop spans 14 amino acids. Trimming left V 0 bases short and J 1 base short, with 5 bases between. This CDR3 is CASSLVESGNTIYF. The CDR3 DNA follows: TGTGCCAGCAGCTTGGTGGAGTCTGGAAACACCATATATTTT.

V gene TRBV4-1 combines with J gene TRBJ2-7, with 10 bases identical to TRBD2. The ends lost 4 bases at V and 0 bases at J; junction bases unmatched: 6. The germline V gene encodes CDR1 MGHRA and CDR2 YSYEKL. There are 16 residues in the CDR3. The CDR3 region is CASSPYPSGSSYEQYF. CDR3 nucleotide sequence: TGCGCCAGCAGCCCCTACCCTAGCGGGAGCTCCTACGAGCAGTACTTC.

V and J are TRBV14 and TRBJ1-2; TRBD1 agrees at 7 bases. The length of the CDR3 is 18 residues. Germline CDR1 reads SGHDN; CDR2 reads FVKESK. The junction had 12 bases not matched to a gene; V was cut back by 1 base and J by 1 base. CDR3 bases: TGTGCCAGCAGCCAAGTCGGCCCATTGACAGGGCTTAACTATGGCTACACCTTC. Protein: CASSQVGPLTGLNYGYTF.

Comment on this clone: The same CDR3 arises from other DNA sequences in this sample as well. This chain uses TRBV28 with TRBJ2-2; no definite D call. V was cut by 4 bases and J by 3 bases, with 12 bases left in between. CDR1 is MDHEN and CDR2 is SYDVKM in the germline V gene. The CDR3 extends over 15 amino acids. In nucleotides, the CDR3 is TGTGCCAGCAGTTCCTCTGGGCGAGACACCGGGGAGCTGTTTTTT. This codes for CASSSSGRDTGELFF.

The chain carries TRBV10-1 and TRBJ2-1, with 8 bases that match TRBD2. CDR3 length: 15 residues. Germline V lookup: CDR1 WNHNN, CDR2 SYGVQD (reference sequence). With 2 bases clipped from V and 6 bases from J, the junction kept 6 bases outside the gene matches. The CDR3 nucleotides read TGCGCCAGCAGTGAGGACTCGGCGGGGGGCAATGAGCAGTTCTTC. It specifies CASSEDSAGGNEQFF.

The rearrangement uses TRBV7-8 and TRBJ2-7; 7 nucleotides match TRBD1. Looked up from germline, CDR1 is SGHVS and CDR2 is FQNEAQ. Trimming at V came to 1 base and at J to 4 bases, leaving 7 bases not matched to a gene. This CDR3 is built from 15 residues. CDR3 loop: CASSLGGGSLYEQYF. As DNA, the CDR3 is TGTGCCAGCAGCTTAGGAGGGGGCAGCTTGTACGAGCAGTACTTC.

The J gene is TRBJ2-1, the V gene TRBV5-4; 7 bases align to TRBD2. CDR1 SGHNT and CDR2 YYREEE come from the germline V gene (reference sequence). CDR3 length: 15 amino acids. After removal of 2 bases from V and 2 bases from J, the junction contained 4 bases not matched to a gene. The CDR3 region has the DNA TGTGCCAGCAGCTTCGCTCTAGCGGCCTACAATGAGCAGTTCTTC. Encoded protein: CASSFALAAYNEQFF.

The CDR3 reads CASSPNRGQNIQYF. The CDR3 DNA reads as TGTGCCAGCTCACCCAACAGGGGTCAAAACATTCAGTACTTC. The J gene is TRBJ2-4, the V gene TRBV18, with TRBD1 identical over 7 bases. The CDR3 is 14 residues long. The V gene's germline CDR1 is KGHSH and CDR2 LQKENI. Unmatched junction bases numbered 4, after V lost 3 bases and J lost 5 bases.

This chain links TRBV9 with TRBJ2-5, with D unclear. The CDR3 covers 14 residues. V dropped 4 bases and J dropped 2 bases, with 12 bases sitting between them. The germline V gene has CDR1 SGDLS and CDR2 YYNGEE. CDR3 nucleotides: TGTGCCAGCAGCCCTCTGGGGTTACAAGAGACCCAGTACTTC. Translating gives CASSPLGLQETQYF.

As concerns this clone: A read error is likely, as this CDR3 ends without the conserved phenylalanine or tryptophan. This chain joins TRBV29-1 and TRBJ2-7; D gene ambiguous. The CDR3 covers 13 residues. The germline CDR1 and CDR2 sequences are SQVTM and ANQGSEA. Trimming removed 0 bases from V and 6 bases from J, with 12 bases in between. The CDR3 DNA reads as TGCAGCGTTGAAGATGGCGGCTACCCCGAGCAGTACCTC. Its protein is CSVEDGGYPEQYL.

This chain joins TRBV7-3 and TRBJ2-2, with 10 positions matching TRBD1. CDR3 length equals 15 residues. Trimming removed 5 bases from V and 4 bases from J; junction bases left unmatched: 4. CDR1 and CDR2 from the germline V gene are SGHTA and FQGTGA. The CDR3 DNA follows: TGTGCCAGCAGCCGGGACAGGGGCGTCACCGGGGAGCTGTTTTTT. Translation: CASSRDRGVTGELFF.

This chain joins TRBV6-1 and TRBJ2-3, with unresolved D. This CDR3 is 15 amino acids long. With 1 base removed from V and 6 bases from J, the gap between germline ends came to 14 bases. Germline-derived CDR1 and CDR2 are MNHNS and SASEGT. In nucleotides, the CDR3 is TGTGCCAGCAGTGAAGTAGGCCAGAGCCCGGATACGCAGTATTTT. Protein sequence: CASSEVGQSPDTQYF.

This chain links TRBV6-6 with TRBJ1-1; D is unresolved. With 0 bases removed from V and 6 bases from J, the gap between germline ends came to 8 bases. Germline loops: CDR1 MNHNY, CDR2 SVGAGI (reference sequence). The CDR3 is 13 amino acids. CDR3 protein: CASSYSMEPEAFF. The DNA for the CDR3 is TGTGCCAGCAGTTACTCTATGGAACCTGAAGCTTTCTTT.

The V and J genes are TRBV28 and TRBJ2-1; D could derive from TRBD1 or TRBD2 (5 bases each). The CDR3 length is 13 residues. Germline V gives CDR1 MDHEN, CDR2 SYDVKM. Trimming cost V 1 base and J 12 bases, with 13 bases left between them. In nucleotides, the CDR3 is TGTGCCAGCAGTTTATCTTCGGGGCGACGGCAGTTCTTC. Translation gives CASSLSSGRRQFF. The whole variable domain, remainder taken from reference TRBV28 and TRBJ2-1, is DVKVTQSSRYLVKRTGEKVFLECVQDMDHENMFWYRQDPGLGLRLIYFSYDVKMKEKGDIPEGYSVSREKKERFSLILESASTNQTSMYLCASSLSSGRRQFFGPGTRLTVL.

This rearrangement joins TRBV19 to TRBJ2-7; D is ambiguous. Germline values: CDR1 LNHDA, CDR2 SQIVND (reference sequence). V was shortened by 1 base and J by 7 bases, with 14 bases between the two germline ends. The CDR3 has 14 residues. The CDR3: CASSIAGGVGEQYF. CDR3 bases: TGTGCCAGTAGTATAGCGGGCGGAGTCGGGGAGCAGTACTTC.

The CDR3 DNA reads as TGCGCCAGCAGCTTGCAGGACTGGGGAGAGACCCAGTACTTC. Translation gives CASSLQDWGETQYF. This chain links TRBV5-1 with TRBJ2-5, with a tentative D call TRBD2 (5 bases). From germline, CDR1 is SGHRS and CDR2 YFSETQ. This CDR3 is 14 amino acids long. V was trimmed by 1 base and J by 4 bases, leaving 11 bases between them.

The DNA of the CDR3 is TGTGCCACCAGCAGAGATCCTCCGAACACTGAAGCTTTCTTT. Its protein product is CATSRDPPNTEAFF. The V gene is TRBV15, the J gene TRBJ1-1; D gene unclear. The germline CDR1 and CDR2 sequences are LNHNV and YYDKDF (reference sequence). The CDR3 runs 14 residues. V lost 0 bases and J lost 1, with 6 bases in between.

V gene TRBV5-1 combines with J gene TRBJ2-7; 7 bases line up with TRBD2. CDR3 length: 14 amino acids. CDR1 and CDR2 (germline): SGHRS, YFSETQ. V trimming: 7 bases; J trimming: 2 bases; junction bases outside the gene matches: 9. Here the CDR3 DNA reads TGCGCCAGCGGGGAGGGTGTGCAGCCCTACGAGCAGTACTTC. Translating gives CASGEGVQPYEQYF.

J is TRBJ1-3 and V is TRBV15; D is perhaps TRBD1 (6 bases). This CDR3 region has 15 residues. The germline gives CDR1 LNHNV, CDR2 YYDKDF (reference sequence). Trimming left V 2 bases short and J 4 bases short, with 12 bases between. CDR3 amino acids: CATSRKGTGGNTIYF. CDR3 DNA sequence: TGTGCCACCAGCAGAAAGGGTACAGGGGGAAACACCATATATTTT.

The chain employs TRBV19 and TRBJ1-4; D unresolved. This CDR3 region has 16 residues. V gave up 5 bases and J gave up 4 bases, with 17 bases separating them. The germline V gene has CDR1 LNHDA and CDR2 SQIVND (reference sequence). The CDR3 nucleotides read TGTGCCAGTAGTCTCCGCGCGACCTCCTTTAATGAAAAACTGTTTTTT. The encoded protein is CASSLRATSFNEKLFF.

The gene calls are TRBV29-1 and TRBJ2-5, with a tentative D call TRBD2 (6 bases). The CDR3 contains 13 residues. Trimming took off 5 bases at V and 2 bases at J, with 12 bases between the two ends. Germline V CDR1 and CDR2: SQVTM, ANQGSEA. CDR3: CSVLRDLQETQYF. CDR3 nucleotide sequence: TGCAGCGTTCTCCGGGACTTACAAGAGACCCAGTACTTC.

The chain is built from TRBV7-2 and TRBJ1-1; maybe TRBD1 (6 bases). The CDR3 runs 15 residues. Germline V gene sequence: CDR1 SGHTA, CDR2 FQGNSA. V was shortened by 4 bases and J by 1 base, with 13 bases between the two germline ends. The CDR3 coding sequence is TGTGCCAGCAGCTGGAAAGGGGGGGCGAACACTGAAGCTTTCTTT. Translation: CASSWKGGANTEAFF.

To note about this clone: Other DNA sequences within the sample encode an identical CDR3. The genes are TRBV29-1 and TRBJ2-1; 8 nucleotides align to TRBD2. Trimming at V came to 4 bases and at J to 0 bases, leaving 2 bases not matched to a gene. Germline CDR1 and CDR2: SQVTM and ANQGSEA. The CDR3 extends over 14 amino acids. CDR3 protein: CSVALAGSYNEQFF. The CDR3 DNA follows: TGCAGCGTTGCTCTAGCGGGCTCCTACAATGAGCAGTTCTTC.